This T cell receptor (beta chain) was documented in a study of T cell responses to AZD1222 COVID-19 vaccine. General study findings and limits: Regions 160-218 and 743-854 held dominance among vaccine-associated CD4 TCRs, which spanned spike.

Worth noting for this clone: Antigen specificity is unknown.

Germline V gene sequence: CDR1 MNHEY, CDR2 SVGAGI. CDR3 size: 12 residues. Trimming cost V 5 bases and J 10 bases; bases outside gene matches: 4. Profiled with immunoSEQ multiplex PCR; TCRdb holds only in-frame clones, not every one. The table lists over 130,000 clones, more than 75% of them singletons. The sequencing used peripheral blood, collected 28 days after the second AZD1222 dose. This chain joins TRBV6-5 and TRBJ1-1; 10 bases map to TRBD1. This clonotype originated in an adult who received the AZD1222 COVID-19 vaccine. This chain's CDR3 is CASSPDRGSAFF. The DNA for the CDR3 is TGTGCCAGCAGTCCGGACAGGGGGTCAGCTTTCTTT.